These T cell receptor beta chains were read from a single sample in a study of regulatory T cells in long-lasting Graves disease. One entry per CDR3 protein results from TCRdb running MiXCR on the multiplex PCR reads. The sample contains 400,000 to 500,000 distinct CDR3 sequences, 12% to 15% of which appear only once. The data also belong to a second study, concerning T cells in Graves' hyperthyroidism and ophthalmopathy.

Specimen: peripheral blood mononuclear cells (PBMCs), collected at new diagnosis, from a patient treated with antithyroid drugs. All receptors come from a woman in her fifties or sixties with Graves disease. The conserved cysteine and the conserved F or W are not part of the CDR3 here. Where a row states a size, it is once, few, many or the class of an expanded clone; other rows omit it.

many,TRBV7-3,TRBJ1-3,ASSLSGQGAGNTIY
many,TRBV19,TRBJ2-6,ASNDGQGTSGANVLT
many,TRBV28,TRBJ1-1,ASRGAMNTEAF
many,TRBV27,TRBJ2-7,ASSLATSGFYEQY
many,TRBV11-2,TRBJ2-5,ASSRGLALETQY
-,TRBV24-1,TRBJ2-1,ATSAMMSSYNEQF
many,TRBV6-2/TRBV6-3,TRBJ2-7,ASSLLGLAGPYEQY
-,TRBV10-2,TRBJ2-5,ASSEQVGTQY
once,TRBV28,TRBJ2-1,ASRGTRGLAGVNEQF
few,TRBV18,TRBJ2-2,ASSPRVRQKPGTGELF
few,TRBV6-2/TRBV6-3,TRBJ2-3,ASSWTGASTDTQY
-,TRBV6-1,TRBJ2-7,ASAFGGANEQY
many,TRBV7-8,TRBJ2-7,ASTGGSVYEQY
many,TRBV27,TRBJ1-5,ASSLVGGQGNQPQH
many,TRBV7-9,TRBJ2-7,ASSSTGRFYEQY
many,TRBV29-1,TRBJ2-7,SVLGRRSYEQY
many,TRBV20-1,TRBJ2-5,SARGTSGRLETQY
-,TRBV28,TRBJ2-4,ASSAPGSGRGIAKNIQY
many,TRBV3-1,TRBJ1-1,ASSKGQGRNTEAF
-,TRBV28,TRBJ1-4,ASSLPTGTIGEKLF
many,TRBV28,TRBJ2-6,ASSFWTGGRSANVLT
-,TRBV20-1,TRBJ2-5,SAKGTGAMETQY
once,TRBV4-2,TRBJ2-1,ASSQPASGRSYNEQF
many,TRBV5-4,TRBJ2-3,ASRLPGGGDDTQY
many,TRBV2,TRBJ2-3,ASLEGSKLRDTQY
many,TRBV6-2/TRBV6-3,TRBJ2-7,ASSYSGPYEQY
few,TRBV19,TRBJ2-1,ASSIGGQGTYNEQF
-,TRBV7-2,TRBJ2-7,ASSPTRLAGPYEQY
-,TRBV6-2/TRBV6-3,TRBJ1-5,ASSVRDRGHQPQH
many,TRBV5-1,TRBJ1-5,ASSTGTGSNQPQH
many,TRBV7-3,TRBJ2-7,ASSPSGQGSGEQY
-,TRBV7-2,TRBJ2-5,ASSLVTSGIETQY
many,TRBV28,TRBJ1-2,ASRQGTNYGYT
-,TRBV5-8,TRBJ2-1,ASSLYLAGGAVYNEQF
few,TRBV27,TRBJ2-2,ASSFARDNTGELF
few,TRBV2,TRBJ2-1,ASRGEIGQETQH
-,TRBV6-1,TRBJ2-7,ASRTGRGGSYEQY
many,TRBV12-5,TRBJ2-3,ASGPSTDTQY
many,TRBV29-1,TRBJ2-1,SVTRSSARGYNEQF
-,TRBV30,TRBJ1-4,AWSVQGGFEKLF
-,TRBV5-6,TRBJ1-2,ASSVGPGGYT
few,TRBV19,TRBJ1-1,ASSQGIEAF
many,TRBV5-1,TRBJ2-7,ASSPVAGGPEQY
few,TRBV6-9,TRBJ2-3,ASSYLTRTSGRVLGTQY
-,TRBV27,TRBJ2-3,ASSSGLAGVHTDTQY
many,TRBV11-1,TRBJ1-2,ASSDSFTRDRGGYT
many,TRBV24-1,TRBJ1-4,ATSDPRVRTGDYEKLF
many,TRBV12-3/TRBV12-4,TRBJ2-7,ASSPQGTGAYEQY
few,TRBV6-2/TRBV6-3,TRBJ2-7,ASTPRRLAESYEQY
many,TRBV7-9,TRBJ2-7,ASSFKREGLYEQY